This T cell receptor (beta chain) was documented in a study of T cell responses to AZD1222 COVID-19 vaccine (dated by TCRdb to the early 2020s). For the study in its entirety: AZD1222 recipients with second doses at about 4 weeks or about 12 weeks were pooled, because spike-specific TCR depth and breadth did not differ between schedules. Trial participants were enrolled by age into 18-55, 56-69 and 70-plus year subgroups, with about 150, 27 and 61 TCR-sequenced participants respectively. A total of more than 230 trial participants underwent TCR sequencing, of whom around 200 received two doses of AZD1222 and about 25 received two doses of the MenACWY control vaccine.

Broader findings and caveats from the paper: Conclusions about previously exposed vaccinees were limited because only a handful of AZD1222 recipients were SARS-CoV-2 seropositive at baseline. Participants were mostly white British and included more females than males, and it was suggested by the authors that clonal diversity may have been underestimated. In the small 56-69-year group, the increase in depth fell short of significance, most likely because of low power. The vaccine-associated CD4 TCRs covered the entire spike protein, and the dominant responses fell in regions 160-218 and 743-854. Reportedly, almost half of the unique spike-specific TCRs recognized epitopes lying outside the regions that are mutated in the B.1.351 and B.1.1.7 variants. After two AZD1222 doses, spike-specific TCR breadth and depth were significantly higher than at day 0 and than in MenACWY recipients. Because no day 14 peak-response samples were available, repertoires were characterized only after the peak T cell response.

About this clone itself: Its antigen is still unknown. The record has no base qualities; no much larger clone is one base away.

The CDR3 regions of human TCRbeta chains were subjected to immunosequencing. Regarding the original processing steps: Repertoire TCRs were checked for matches against a reference library of SARS-CoV-2-specific TCRs that had been generated using the MIRA antigen-specificity platform. Breadth meant the fraction of unique TCRs that were SARS-CoV-2-associated, whereas depth meant the fraction of total T cells that were SARS-CoV-2-associated. Each spike-specific TCR was assigned to its reactive spike region and to a CD4 or CD8 class using the MIRA data. Log10-transformed breadth and depth values were compared by one-way ANOVA with Sidak's multiple comparisons tests. In its TCRdb copy, this immuneACCESS table keeps in-frame sequences only and misses some clones. Where compared with another copy, unresolved V genes explain less than half of these, and the others have no known cause. V and J calls and clone size are as listed in that table; D and trimming were resolved from the DNA. This sample lists under 150,000 clones; 70% to 90% were detected once. The top ten hold roughly 3.5% of the sample.

Measured from the cysteine to the phenylalanine, the CDR3 is 13 residues long. Here the CDR3 DNA is all that survives: 39 bases in frame from base 1. From the germline V gene, CDR1 is KGHSH and CDR2 is LQKENI. Trimming takes 3 bases from V and 1 base from J, and the germline ends sit 6 bases apart. This sample's time point label indicates: baseline before first vaccination. Vaccinee samples were obtained from the UK trials COV001 and COV002, which included a single-blind randomized controlled phase 2/3 trial of AZD1222 (ChAdOx1 nCoV-19) in healthy adults. Trial participant PBMC samples were collected at day 0 and day 28 after the second dose for TCRbeta chain sequencing.

The specimen comprised peripheral blood, sampled on day 0 of AZD1222 vaccination. The chain employs TRBV18 and TRBJ2-5, with TRBD1 tentatively as D gene (6 bases match). The clonotype originates from an adult in good health. Here the CDR3 is given as CASSPGAQETQYF. The DNA sequence is as follows: TGTGCCAGCTCACCGGGGGCCCAAGAGACCCAGTACTTC.